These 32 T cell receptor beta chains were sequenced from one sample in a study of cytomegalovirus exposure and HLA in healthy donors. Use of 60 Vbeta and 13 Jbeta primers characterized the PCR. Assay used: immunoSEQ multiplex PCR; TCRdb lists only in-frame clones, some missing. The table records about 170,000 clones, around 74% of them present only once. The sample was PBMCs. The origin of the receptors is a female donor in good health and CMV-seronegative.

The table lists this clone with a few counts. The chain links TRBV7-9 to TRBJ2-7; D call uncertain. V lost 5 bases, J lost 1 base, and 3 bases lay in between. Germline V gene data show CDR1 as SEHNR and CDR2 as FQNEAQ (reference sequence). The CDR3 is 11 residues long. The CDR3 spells CASSPSYEQYF. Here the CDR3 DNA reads TGTGCCAGCAGCCCGTCCTACGAGCAGTACTTC. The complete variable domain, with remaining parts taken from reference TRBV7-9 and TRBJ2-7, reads DTGVSQNPRHKITKRGQNVTFRCDPISEHNRLYWYRQTLGQGPEFLTYFQNEAQLEKSRLLSDRFSAERPKGSFSTLEIQRTEQGDSAMYLCASSPSYEQYFGPGTRLTVT.

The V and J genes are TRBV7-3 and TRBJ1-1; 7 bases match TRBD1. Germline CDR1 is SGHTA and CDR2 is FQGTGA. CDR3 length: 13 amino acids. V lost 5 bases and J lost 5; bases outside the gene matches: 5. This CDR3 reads CASSPTGETEAFF. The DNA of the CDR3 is TGTGCCAGCAGCCCCACAGGGGAAACTGAAGCTTTCTTT.

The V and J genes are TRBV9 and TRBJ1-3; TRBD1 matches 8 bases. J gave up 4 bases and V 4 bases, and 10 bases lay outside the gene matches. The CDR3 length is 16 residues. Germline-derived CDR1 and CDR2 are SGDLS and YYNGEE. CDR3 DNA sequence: TGTGCCAGCAGCAGGACAGGGCAGCTTCTCGGAAACACCATATATTTT. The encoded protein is CASSRTGQLLGNTIYF.

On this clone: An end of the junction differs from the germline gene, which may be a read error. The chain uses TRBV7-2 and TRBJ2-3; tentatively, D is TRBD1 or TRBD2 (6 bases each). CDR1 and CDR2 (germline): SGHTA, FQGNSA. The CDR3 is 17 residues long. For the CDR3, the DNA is TGTGCCGGCAGCTTAGGGGGACGGGGGACCTACACAGATACGCAGTATTTT. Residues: CAGSLGGRGTYTDTQYF.

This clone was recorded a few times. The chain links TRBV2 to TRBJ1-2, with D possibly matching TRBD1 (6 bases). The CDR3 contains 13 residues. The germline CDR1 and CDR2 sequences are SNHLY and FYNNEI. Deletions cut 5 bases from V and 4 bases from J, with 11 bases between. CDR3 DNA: TGTGCCAGCAGTCCCCAGGGGCTCTATGGCTACACCTTC. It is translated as CASSPQGLYGYTF. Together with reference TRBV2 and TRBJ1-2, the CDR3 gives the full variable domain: EPEVTQTPSHQVTQMGQEVILRCVPISNHLYFYWYRQILGQKVEFLVSFYNNEISEKSEIFDDQFSVERPDGSNFTLKIRSTKLEDSAMYFCASSPQGLYGYTFGSGTRLTVV.

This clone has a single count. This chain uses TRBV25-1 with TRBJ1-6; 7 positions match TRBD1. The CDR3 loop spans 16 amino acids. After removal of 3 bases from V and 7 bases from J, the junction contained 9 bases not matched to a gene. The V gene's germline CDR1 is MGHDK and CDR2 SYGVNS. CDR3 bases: TGTGCCAGCAGTGATCCGAACAGGGGAGGAAATTCACCCCTCCACTTT. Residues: CASSDPNRGGNSPLHF.

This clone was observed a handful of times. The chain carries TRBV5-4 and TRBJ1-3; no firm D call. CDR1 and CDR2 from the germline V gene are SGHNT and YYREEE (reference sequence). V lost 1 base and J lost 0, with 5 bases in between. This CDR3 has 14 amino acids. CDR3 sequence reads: CASSLTPSGNTIYF. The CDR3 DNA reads TGTGCCAGCAGCTTGACACCCTCTGGAAACACCATATATTTT.

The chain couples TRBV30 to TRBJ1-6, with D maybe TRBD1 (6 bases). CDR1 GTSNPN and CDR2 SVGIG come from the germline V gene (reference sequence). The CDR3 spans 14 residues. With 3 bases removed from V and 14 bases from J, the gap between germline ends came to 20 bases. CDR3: CAWRGGIAGTALHF. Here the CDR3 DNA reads TGTGCCTGGAGAGGGGGTATCGCCGGAACGGCCCTCCACTTT. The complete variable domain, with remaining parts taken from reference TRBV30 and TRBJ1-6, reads SQTIHQWPATLVQPVGSPLSLECTVEGTSNPNLYWYRQAAGRGLQLLFYSVGIGQISSEVPQNLSASRPQDRQFILSSKKLLLSDSGFYLCAWRGGIAGTALHFGNGTRLTVT.

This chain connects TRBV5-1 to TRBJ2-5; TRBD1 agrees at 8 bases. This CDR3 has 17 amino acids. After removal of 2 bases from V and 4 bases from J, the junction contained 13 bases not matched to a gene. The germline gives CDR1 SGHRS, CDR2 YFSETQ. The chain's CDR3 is CASSLEVGVGTGETQYF. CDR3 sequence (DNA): TGCGCCAGCAGCTTAGAGGTAGGAGTGGGGACAGGAGAGACCCAGTACTTC.

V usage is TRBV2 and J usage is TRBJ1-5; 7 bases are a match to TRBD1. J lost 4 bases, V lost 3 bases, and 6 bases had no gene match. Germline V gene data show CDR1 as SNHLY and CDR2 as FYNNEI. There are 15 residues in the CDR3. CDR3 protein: CASSEVGGGNQPQHF. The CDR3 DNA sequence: TGTGCCAGCAGTGAGGTAGGGGGCGGTAATCAGCCCCAGCATTTT.

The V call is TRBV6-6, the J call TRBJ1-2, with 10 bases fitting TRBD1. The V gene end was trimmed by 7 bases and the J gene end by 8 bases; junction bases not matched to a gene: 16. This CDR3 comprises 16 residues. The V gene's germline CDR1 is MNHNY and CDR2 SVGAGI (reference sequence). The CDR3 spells CASTSTGGGGRWGYTF. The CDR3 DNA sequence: TGTGCCAGCACCTCGACAGGGGGCGGGGGTCGGTGGGGCTACACCTTC.

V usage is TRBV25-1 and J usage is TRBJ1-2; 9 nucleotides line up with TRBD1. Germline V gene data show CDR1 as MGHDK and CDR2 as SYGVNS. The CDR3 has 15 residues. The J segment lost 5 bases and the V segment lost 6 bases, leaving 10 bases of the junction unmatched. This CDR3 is CASSEEGQGQYGYTF. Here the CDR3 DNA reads TGTGCCAGCAGCGAGGAGGGACAGGGACAATATGGCTACACCTTC.

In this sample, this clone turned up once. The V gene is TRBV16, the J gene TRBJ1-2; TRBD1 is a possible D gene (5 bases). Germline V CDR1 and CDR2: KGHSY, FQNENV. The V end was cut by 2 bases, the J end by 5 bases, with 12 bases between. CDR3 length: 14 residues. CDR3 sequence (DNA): TGTGCCAGCAGCCAAGGCAGGGTCGGGTATGGCTACACCTTC. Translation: CASSQGRVGYGYTF.

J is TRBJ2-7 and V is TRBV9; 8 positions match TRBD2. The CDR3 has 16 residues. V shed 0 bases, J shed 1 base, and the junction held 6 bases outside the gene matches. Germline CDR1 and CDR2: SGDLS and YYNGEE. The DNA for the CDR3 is TGTGCCAGCAGCGTAGATTCCGGGAGGGGATCCTACGAGCAGTACTTC. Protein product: CASSVDSGRGSYEQYF.

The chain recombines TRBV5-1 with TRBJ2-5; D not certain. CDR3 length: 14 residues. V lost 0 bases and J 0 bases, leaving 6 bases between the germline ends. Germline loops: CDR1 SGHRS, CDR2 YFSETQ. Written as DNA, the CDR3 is TGCGCCAGCAGCTTGGTTCCGTACCAAGAGACCCAGTACTTC. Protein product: CASSLVPYQETQYF.

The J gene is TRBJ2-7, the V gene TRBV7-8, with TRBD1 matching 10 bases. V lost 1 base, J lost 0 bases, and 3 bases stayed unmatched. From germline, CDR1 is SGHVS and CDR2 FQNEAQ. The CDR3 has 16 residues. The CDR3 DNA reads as TGTGCCAGCAGCTTAGATCGGACAGGGGGCTCCTACGAGCAGTACTTC. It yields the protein CASSLDRTGGSYEQYF.

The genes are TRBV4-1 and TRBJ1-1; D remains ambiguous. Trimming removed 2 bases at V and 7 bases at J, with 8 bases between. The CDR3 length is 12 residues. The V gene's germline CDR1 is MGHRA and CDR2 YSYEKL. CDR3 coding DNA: TGCGCCAGCAGCCAACCGGGTAATGAAGCTTTCTTT. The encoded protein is CASSQPGNEAFF.

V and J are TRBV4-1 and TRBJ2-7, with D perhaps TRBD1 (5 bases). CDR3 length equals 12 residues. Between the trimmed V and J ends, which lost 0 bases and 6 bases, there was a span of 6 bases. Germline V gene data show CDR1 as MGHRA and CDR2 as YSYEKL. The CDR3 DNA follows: TGCGCCAGCAGCCAAGACAGGGCCGAGCAGTACTTC. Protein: CASSQDRAEQYF.

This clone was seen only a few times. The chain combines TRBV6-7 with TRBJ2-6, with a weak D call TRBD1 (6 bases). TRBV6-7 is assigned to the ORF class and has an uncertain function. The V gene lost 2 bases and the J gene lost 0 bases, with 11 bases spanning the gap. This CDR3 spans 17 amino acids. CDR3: CASSYLRGGSGANVLTF. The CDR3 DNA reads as TGTGCCAGCAGTTACCTCAGGGGTGGCTCTGGGGCCAACGTCCTGACTTTC.

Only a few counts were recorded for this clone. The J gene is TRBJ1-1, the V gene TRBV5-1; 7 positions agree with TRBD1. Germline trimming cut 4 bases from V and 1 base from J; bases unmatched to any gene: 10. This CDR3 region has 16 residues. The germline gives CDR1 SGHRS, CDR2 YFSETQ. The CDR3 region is CASSDRDRTGNTEAFF. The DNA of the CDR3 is TGCGCCAGCAGCGACCGGGACAGAACTGGGAACACTGAAGCTTTCTTT.

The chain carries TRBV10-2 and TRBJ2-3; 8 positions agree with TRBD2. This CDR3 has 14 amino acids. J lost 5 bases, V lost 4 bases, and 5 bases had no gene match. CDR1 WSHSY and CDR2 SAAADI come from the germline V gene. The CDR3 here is CASSGSGRGDTQYF. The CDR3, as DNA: TGCGCCAGCAGTGGGTCCGGGAGGGGAGATACGCAGTATTTT.

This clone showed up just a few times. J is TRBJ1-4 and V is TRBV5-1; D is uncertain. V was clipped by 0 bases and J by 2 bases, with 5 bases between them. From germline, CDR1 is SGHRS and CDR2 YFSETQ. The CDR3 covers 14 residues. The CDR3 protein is CASSLDSTNEKLFF. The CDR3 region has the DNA TGCGCCAGCAGCTTGGACAGTACTAATGAAAAACTGTTTTTT.

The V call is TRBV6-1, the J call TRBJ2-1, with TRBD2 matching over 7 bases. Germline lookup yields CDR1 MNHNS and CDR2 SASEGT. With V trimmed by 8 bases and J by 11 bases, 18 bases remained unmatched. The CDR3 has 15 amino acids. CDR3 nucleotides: TGTGCCAGCTCAGACACTTGGCCCGGGGGGATGAAGCAGTTCTTC. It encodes CASSDTWPGGMKQFF.

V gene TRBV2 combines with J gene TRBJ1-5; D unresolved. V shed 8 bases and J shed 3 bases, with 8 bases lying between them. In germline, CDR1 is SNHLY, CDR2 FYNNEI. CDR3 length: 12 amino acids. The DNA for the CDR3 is TGTGCCAGCCAGAGCGTCAATCAGCCCCAGCATTTT. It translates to CASQSVNQPQHF.

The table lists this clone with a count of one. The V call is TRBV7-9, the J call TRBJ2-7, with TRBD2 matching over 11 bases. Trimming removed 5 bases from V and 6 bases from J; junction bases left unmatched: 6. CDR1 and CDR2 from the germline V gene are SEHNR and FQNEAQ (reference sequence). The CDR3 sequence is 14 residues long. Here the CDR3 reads CASSLSGRASEQYF. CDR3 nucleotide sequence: TGTGCCAGCAGCCTTAGCGGGAGGGCCTCCGAGCAGTACTTC. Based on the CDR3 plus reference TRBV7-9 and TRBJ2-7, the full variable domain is DTGVSQNPRHKITKRGQNVTFRCDPISEHNRLYWYRQTLGQGPEFLTYFQNEAQLEKSRLLSDRFSAERPKGSFSTLEIQRTEQGDSAMYLCASSLSGRASEQYFGPGTRLTVT.

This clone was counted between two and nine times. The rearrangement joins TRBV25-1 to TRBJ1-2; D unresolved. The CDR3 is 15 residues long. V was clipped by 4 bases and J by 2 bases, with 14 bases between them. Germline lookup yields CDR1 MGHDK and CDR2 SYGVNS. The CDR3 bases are TGTGCCAGCAGTGCATCGCGGATTTTCAACTATGGCTACACCTTC. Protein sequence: CASSASRIFNYGYTF.

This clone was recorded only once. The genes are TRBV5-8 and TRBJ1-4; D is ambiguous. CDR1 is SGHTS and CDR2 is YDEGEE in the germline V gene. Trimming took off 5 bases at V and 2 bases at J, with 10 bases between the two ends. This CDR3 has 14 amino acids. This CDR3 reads CASRRGLTNEKLFF. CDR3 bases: TGTGCCAGCAGACGGGGTCTCACTAATGAAAAACTGTTTTTT.

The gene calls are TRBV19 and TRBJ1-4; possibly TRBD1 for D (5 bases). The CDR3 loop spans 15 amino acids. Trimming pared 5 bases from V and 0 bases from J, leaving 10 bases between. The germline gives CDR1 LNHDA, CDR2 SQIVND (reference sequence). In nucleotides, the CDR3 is TGTGCCAGTAGTCTTGACAGTGCAACTAATGAAAAACTGTTTTTT. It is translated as CASSLDSATNEKLFF. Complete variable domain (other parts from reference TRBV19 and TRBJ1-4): DGGITQSPKYLFRKEGQNVTLSCEQNLNHDAMYWYRQDPGQGLRLIYYSQIVNDFQKGDIAEGYSVSREKKESFPLTVTSAQKNPTAFYLCASSLDSATNEKLFFGSGTQLSVL.

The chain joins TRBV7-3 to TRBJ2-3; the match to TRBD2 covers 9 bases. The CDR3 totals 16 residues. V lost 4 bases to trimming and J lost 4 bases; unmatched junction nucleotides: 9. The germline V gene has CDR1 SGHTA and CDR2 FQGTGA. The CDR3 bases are TGTGCCAGCAGCTCAGCGGGGGGCGGGGGATCAGATACGCAGTATTTT. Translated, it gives CASSSAGGGGSDTQYF.

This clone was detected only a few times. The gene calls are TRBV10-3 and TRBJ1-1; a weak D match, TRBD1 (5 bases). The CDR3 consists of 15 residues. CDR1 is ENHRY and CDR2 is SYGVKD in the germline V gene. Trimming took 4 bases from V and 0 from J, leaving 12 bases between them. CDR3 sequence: CAISGTDRLNTEAFF. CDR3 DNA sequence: TGTGCCATCAGTGGTACCGACAGACTGAACACTGAAGCTTTCTTT.

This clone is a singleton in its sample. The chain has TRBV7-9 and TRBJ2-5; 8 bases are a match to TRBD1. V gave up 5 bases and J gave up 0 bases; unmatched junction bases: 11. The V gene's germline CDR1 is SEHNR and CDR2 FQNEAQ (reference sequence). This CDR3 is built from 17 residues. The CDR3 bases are TGTGCCAGCAGCCCGCTCAAGGGACAGGCGTACCAAGAGACCCAGTACTTC. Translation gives CASSPLKGQAYQETQYF.

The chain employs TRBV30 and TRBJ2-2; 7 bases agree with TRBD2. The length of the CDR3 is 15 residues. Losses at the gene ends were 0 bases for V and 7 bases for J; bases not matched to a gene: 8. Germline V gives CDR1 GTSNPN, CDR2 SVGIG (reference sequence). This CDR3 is CAWSVGGSNIGELFF. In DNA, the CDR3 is TGTGCCTGGAGTGTCGGCGGGAGCAATATCGGGGAGCTGTTTTTT.